Shown below are 7 T cell receptor beta chains from a single sample sequenced in a study of blood T cell repertoires in COVID-19. The method was immunoSEQ multiplex PCR; TCRdb's version includes in-frame clones alone and lacks a portion of them. Seen here are tens of thousands of clones, over 70% observed once, and the top ten hold more than 10%. Sequencing used peripheral blood. Receptor source: a human donor in a cohort sampled during active COVID-19.

V and J are TRBV11-3 and TRBJ2-1, with 10 bases aligning to TRBD2. CDR1 SGHNT and CDR2 YENEEA come from the germline V gene. The CDR3 is 16 residues long. The junction had 12 bases not matched to a gene; V was cut back by 4 bases and J by 9 bases. The CDR3 DNA sequence: TGTGCCAGCAGCTCGTTAGCGGGGGGAAGGGGGACTGAGCAGTTCTTC. Translating it yields CASSSLAGGRGTEQFF.

The V call is TRBV11-2, the J call TRBJ1-1; possibly TRBD1 for D (5 bases). V was pared by 5 bases and J by 1 base, with 11 bases between. From germline, CDR1 is SGHAT and CDR2 FQNNGV. This CDR3 region has 14 residues. CDR3 amino acids: CASSRAGGNTEAFF. The CDR3 nucleotides read TGTGCCAGCAGCCGGGCGGGGGGGAACACTGAAGCTTTCTTT.

The rearrangement uses TRBV25-1 and TRBJ1-1, with 7 bases lining up with TRBD1. V shed 7 bases and J 5 bases; nucleotides not matched to a gene: 10. Per germline, CDR1 MGHDK and CDR2 SYGVNS. CDR3 size: 14 residues. The CDR3 DNA reads as TGTGCCAGCATCCCGAGGGCAGGGGGGACTGAAGCTTTCTTT. Its protein product is CASIPRAGGTEAFF.

The chain links TRBV7-8 to TRBJ1-1; a possible D gene is TRBD1 (6 bases). The germline V and J ends were trimmed by 5 bases and 4 bases, with 14 bases remaining between them. Germline V lookup: CDR1 SGHVS, CDR2 FQNEAQ. The CDR3 consists of 14 residues. CDR3 in amino acids: CASSLYTGPTEAFF. For the CDR3, the DNA is TGTGCCAGCAGCCTGTATACAGGGCCCACTGAAGCTTTCTTT.

The chain couples TRBV7-2 to TRBJ1-5; 7 positions match TRBD1. The CDR3 loop spans 15 amino acids. The J segment lost 0 bases and the V segment lost 1 base, leaving 0 bases of the junction unmatched. CDR1 is SGHTA and CDR2 is FQGNSA in the germline V gene. The CDR3 loop reads CASSLDRGSNQPQHF. As DNA, the CDR3 is TGTGCCAGCAGCTTAGACAGGGGTAGCAATCAGCCCCAGCATTTT.

The chain uses TRBV19 and TRBJ2-3; 8 bases are shared with TRBD2. The CDR3 length is 14 residues. CDR1 and CDR2 (germline): LNHDA, SQIVND (reference sequence). The junction had 9 bases not matched to a gene; V was cut back by 9 bases and J by 4 bases. The CDR3 sequence: CASSAAGGPDTQYF. The DNA of the CDR3 is TGTGCCAGCTCGGCCGCGGGGGGCCCAGATACGCAGTATTTT.

This clone was seen just once. CDR3 sequence: CASSSQQVSTDTQYF. CDR3 bases: TGTGCCAGTAGTAGTCAACAGGTTAGCACAGATACGCAGTATTTT. The chain recombines TRBV19 with TRBJ2-3; D is possibly TRBD1 (5 bases). Trimming took 4 bases from V and 0 from J, leaving 11 bases between them. Germline V gene lookup returns CDR1 LNHDA and CDR2 SQIVND (reference sequence). The CDR3 is made up of 15 amino acids.